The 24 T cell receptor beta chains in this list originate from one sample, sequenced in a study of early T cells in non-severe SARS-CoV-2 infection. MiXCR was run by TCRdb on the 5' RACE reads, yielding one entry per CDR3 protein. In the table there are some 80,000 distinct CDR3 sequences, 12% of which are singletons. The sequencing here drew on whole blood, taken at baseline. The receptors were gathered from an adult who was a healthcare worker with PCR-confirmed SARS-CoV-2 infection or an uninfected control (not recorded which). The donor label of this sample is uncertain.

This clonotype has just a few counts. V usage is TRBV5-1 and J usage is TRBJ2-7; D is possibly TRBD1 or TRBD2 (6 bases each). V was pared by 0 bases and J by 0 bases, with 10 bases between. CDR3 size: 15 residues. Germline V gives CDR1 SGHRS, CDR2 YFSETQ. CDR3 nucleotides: TGCGCCAGCAGCTTGGTTGGAGGGGGCTCCTACGAGCAGTACTTC. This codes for CASSLVGGGSYEQYF.

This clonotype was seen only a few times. The CDR3 region is CSVSSPGELFF. CDR3 sequence (DNA): TGCAGCGTATCTAGCCCCGGGGAGCTGTTTTTT. The chain couples TRBV29-1 to TRBJ2-2; D is perhaps TRBD2 (5 bases). CDR1 is SQVTM, CDR2 ANQGSEA, per germline. This CDR3 has 11 residues. V was cut by 6 bases and J by 6 bases, with 8 bases left in between.

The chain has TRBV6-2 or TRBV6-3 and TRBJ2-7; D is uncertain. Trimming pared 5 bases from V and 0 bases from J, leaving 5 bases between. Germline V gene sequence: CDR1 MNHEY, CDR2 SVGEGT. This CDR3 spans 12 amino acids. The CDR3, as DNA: TGTGCCAGCAGTCAGACCTCCTACGAGCAGTACTTC. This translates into CASSQTSYEQYF.

DNA for the CDR3: TGTGCCAGCAGTTACACAGGGATCACTGAAGCTTTCTTT. Protein: CASSYTGITEAFF. The chain recombines TRBV3-1 with TRBJ1-1; weak D call: TRBD1 (6 bases). CDR3 size: 13 residues. V lost 6 bases to trimming and J lost 4 bases, with 12 bases between them. Germline CDR1 is LGHDT and CDR2 is YNNKEL (reference sequence).

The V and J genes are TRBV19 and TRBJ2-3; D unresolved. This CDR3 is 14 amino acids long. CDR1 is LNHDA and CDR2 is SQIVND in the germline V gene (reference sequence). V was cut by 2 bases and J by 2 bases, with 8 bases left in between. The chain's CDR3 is CASSIFLYTDTQYF. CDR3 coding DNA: TGTGCCAGTAGTATATTCTTGTACACAGATACGCAGTATTTT.

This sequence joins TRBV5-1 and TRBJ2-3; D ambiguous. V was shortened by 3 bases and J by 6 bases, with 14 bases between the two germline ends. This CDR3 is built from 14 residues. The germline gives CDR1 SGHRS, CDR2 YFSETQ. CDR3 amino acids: CASSSQRPRDTQYF. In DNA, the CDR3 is TGCGCCAGCAGCTCCCAACGGCCCCGCGATACGCAGTATTTT.

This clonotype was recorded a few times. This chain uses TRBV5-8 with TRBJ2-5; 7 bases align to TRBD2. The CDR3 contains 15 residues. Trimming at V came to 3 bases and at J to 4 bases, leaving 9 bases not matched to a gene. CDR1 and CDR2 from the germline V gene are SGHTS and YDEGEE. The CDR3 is CASSWDTSVRETQYF. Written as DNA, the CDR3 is TGTGCCAGCAGCTGGGATACTAGCGTACGAGAGACCCAGTACTTC.

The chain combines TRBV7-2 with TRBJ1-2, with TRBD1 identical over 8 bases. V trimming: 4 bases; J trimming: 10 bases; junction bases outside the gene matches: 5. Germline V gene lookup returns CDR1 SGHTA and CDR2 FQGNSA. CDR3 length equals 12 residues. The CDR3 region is CASSYGTGIYTF. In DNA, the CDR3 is TGTGCCAGCAGCTACGGGACAGGCATCTACACCTTC.

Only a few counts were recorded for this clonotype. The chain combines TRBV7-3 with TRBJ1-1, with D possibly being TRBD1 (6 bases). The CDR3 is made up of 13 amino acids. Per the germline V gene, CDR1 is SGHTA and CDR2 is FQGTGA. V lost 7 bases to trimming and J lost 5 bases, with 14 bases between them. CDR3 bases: TGTGCCAGCAAACAAGGGCAGGGGACTGAAGCTTTCTTT. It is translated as CASKQGQGTEAFF.

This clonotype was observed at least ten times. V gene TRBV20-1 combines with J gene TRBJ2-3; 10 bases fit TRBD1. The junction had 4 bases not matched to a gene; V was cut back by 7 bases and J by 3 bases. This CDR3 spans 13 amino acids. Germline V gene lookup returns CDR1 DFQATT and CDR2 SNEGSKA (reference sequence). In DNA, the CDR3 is TGCAGTGTCCGGGACAGGGGTACAGATACGCAGTATTTT. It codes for CSVRDRGTDTQYF.

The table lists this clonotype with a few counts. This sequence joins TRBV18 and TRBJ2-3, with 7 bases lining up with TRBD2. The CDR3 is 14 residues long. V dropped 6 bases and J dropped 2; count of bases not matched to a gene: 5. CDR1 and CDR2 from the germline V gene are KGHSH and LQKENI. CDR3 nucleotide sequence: TGTGCCAGCTCGCGAACTAGCGCCACAGATACGCAGTATTTT. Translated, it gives CASSRTSATDTQYF.

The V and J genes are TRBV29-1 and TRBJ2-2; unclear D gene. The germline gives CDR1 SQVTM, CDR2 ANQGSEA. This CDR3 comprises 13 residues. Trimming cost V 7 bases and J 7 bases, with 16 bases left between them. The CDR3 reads CSAVDPSSGELFF. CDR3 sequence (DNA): TGCAGCGCCGTGGACCCCTCAAGCGGGGAGCTGTTTTTT.

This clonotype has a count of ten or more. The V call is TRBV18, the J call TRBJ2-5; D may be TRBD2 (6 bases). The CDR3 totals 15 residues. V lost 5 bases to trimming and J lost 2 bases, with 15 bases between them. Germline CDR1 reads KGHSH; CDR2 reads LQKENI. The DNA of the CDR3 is TGTGCCAGCTCATCACAAGGTCGGGGGCAAGAGACCCAGTACTTC. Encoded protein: CASSSQGRGQETQYF.

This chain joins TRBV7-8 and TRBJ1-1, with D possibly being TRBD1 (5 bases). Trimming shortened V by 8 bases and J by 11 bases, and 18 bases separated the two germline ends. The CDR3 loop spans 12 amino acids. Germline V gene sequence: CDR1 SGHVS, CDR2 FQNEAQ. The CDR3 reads CASGSDRGDAFF. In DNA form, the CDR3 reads TGTGCCAGCGGATCGGACCGAGGGGACGCTTTCTTT.

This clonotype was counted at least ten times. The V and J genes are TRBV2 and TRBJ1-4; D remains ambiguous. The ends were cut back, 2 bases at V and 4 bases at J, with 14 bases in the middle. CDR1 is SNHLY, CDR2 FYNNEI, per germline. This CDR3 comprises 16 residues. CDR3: CASSEKRGQSNEKLFF. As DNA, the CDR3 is TGTGCCAGCAGTGAAAAACGCGGGCAAAGTAATGAAAAACTGTTTTTT.

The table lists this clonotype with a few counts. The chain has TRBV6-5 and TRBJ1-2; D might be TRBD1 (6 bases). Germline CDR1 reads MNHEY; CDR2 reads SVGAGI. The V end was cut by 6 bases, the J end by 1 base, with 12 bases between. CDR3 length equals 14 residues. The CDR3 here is CASRRQVYNYGYTF. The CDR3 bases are TGTGCCAGCAGACGACAGGTCTATAACTATGGCTACACCTTC.

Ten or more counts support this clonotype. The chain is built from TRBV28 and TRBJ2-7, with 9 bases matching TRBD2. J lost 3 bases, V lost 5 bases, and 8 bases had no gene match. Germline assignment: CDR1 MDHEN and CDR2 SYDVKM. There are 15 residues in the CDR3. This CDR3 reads CASSRAASGDYEQYF. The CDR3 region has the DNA TGTGCCAGCAGTAGGGCTGCTAGCGGGGACTACGAGCAGTACTTC.

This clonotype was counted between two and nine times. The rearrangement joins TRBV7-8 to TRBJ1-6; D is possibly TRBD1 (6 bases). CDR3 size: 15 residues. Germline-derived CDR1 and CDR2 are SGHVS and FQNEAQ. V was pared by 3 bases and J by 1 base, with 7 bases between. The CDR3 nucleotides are TGTGCCAGCAGCTTGCAGGGGTCCTATAATTCACCCCTCCACTTT. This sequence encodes CASSLQGSYNSPLHF.

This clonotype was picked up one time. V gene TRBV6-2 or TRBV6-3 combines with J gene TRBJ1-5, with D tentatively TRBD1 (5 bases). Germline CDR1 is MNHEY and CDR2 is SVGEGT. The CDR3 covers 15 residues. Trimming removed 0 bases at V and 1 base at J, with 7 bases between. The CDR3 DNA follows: TGTGCCAGCAGTTACTCGGGGGACAGCAATCAGCCCCAGCATTTT. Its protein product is CASSYSGDSNQPQHF.

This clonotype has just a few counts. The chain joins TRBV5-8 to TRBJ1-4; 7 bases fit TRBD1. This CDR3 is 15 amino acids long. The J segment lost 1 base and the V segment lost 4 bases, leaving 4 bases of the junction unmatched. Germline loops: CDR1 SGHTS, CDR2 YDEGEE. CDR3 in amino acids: CASSPRQGTNEKLFF. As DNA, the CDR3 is TGTGCCAGCAGCCCCAGACAGGGAACTAATGAAAAACTGTTTTTT.

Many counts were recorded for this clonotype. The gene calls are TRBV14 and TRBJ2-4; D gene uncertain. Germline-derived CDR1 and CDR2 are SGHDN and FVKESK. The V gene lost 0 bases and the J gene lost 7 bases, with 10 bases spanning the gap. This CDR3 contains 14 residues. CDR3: CASSQDSARNIQYF. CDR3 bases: TGTGCCAGCAGCCAAGACTCAGCGCGGAACATTCAGTACTTC.

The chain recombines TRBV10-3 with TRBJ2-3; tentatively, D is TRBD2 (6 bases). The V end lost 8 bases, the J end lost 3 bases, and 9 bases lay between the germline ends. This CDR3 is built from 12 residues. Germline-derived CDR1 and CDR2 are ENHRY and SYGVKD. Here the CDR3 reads CAISGETDTQYF. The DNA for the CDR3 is TGTGCCATCTCGGGGGAGACAGATACGCAGTATTTT.

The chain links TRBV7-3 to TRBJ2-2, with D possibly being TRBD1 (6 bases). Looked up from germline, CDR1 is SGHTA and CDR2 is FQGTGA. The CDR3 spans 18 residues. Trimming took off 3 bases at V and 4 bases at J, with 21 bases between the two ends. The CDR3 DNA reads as TGTGCCAGCAGCTTCCAAATTCCAGTTTTAGGGGGCACCGGGGAGCTGTTTTTT. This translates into CASSFQIPVLGGTGELFF.

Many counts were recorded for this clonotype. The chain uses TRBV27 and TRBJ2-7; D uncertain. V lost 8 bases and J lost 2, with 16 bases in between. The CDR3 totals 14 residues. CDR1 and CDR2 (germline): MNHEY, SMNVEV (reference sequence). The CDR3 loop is CASARPEAPYEQYF. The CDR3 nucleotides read TGTGCCAGCGCACGGCCGGAAGCCCCCTACGAGCAGTACTTC.